These 13 T cell receptor beta chains originate from one sample sequenced in a study of T cells after yellow fever vaccination. One entry per CDR3 protein results from TCRdb running MiXCR on the 5' RACE reads. This table has about 85,000 distinct CDR3 sequences, about an eighth appearing once. The specimen comprised CD8+ T cells not binding an NS4B(214-222) dextramer, sorted from PBMCs, sampled roughly 23 days after the first yellow fever vaccination. The receptors originated from a man younger than 35 who received the YFV17D yellow fever vaccine.

The chain links TRBV6-5 to TRBJ1-1, with TRBD1 matching 7 bases. J was trimmed by 7 bases and V by 0 bases; bases with no gene match: 5. Germline V gene sequence: CDR1 MNHEY, CDR2 SVGAGI. The CDR3 is made up of 14 amino acids. This CDR3 is CASSYSIGQVEAFF. In DNA, the CDR3 is TGTGCCAGCAGTTACTCGATTGGACAGGTTGAAGCTTTCTTT.

A few counts support this clonotype. The genes are TRBV11-1 and TRBJ2-3, with TRBD2 identical over 12 bases. Per the germline V gene, CDR1 is SGHAT and CDR2 is FQDESV (reference sequence). This CDR3 is built from 18 residues. Losses at the gene ends were 2 bases for V and 4 bases for J; bases not matched to a gene: 10. The CDR3 loop is CASSLSEMTSGGSDTQYF. In DNA form, the CDR3 reads TGTGCCAGCAGCTTATCCGAGATGACTAGCGGGGGTTCAGATACGCAGTATTTT.

This clonotype has only a few counts. The V call is TRBV12-3 or TRBV12-4, the J call TRBJ2-7; perhaps TRBD1 as D (5 bases). The length of the CDR3 is 13 residues. The V and J ends lost 6 bases and 5 bases respectively, with 14 bases between them. CDR3 sequence (DNA): TGTGCCAGCAGCCCCAGCAGGGTAGACGAGCAGTACTTC. Translating it yields CASSPSRVDEQYF.

This clonotype has only a few counts. The V gene is TRBV27, the J gene TRBJ1-5; 7 bases match TRBD1. Germline V gene lookup returns CDR1 MNHEY and CDR2 SMNVEV (reference sequence). This CDR3 contains 14 residues. Trimming took 4 bases from V and 1 from J; bases not matched to a gene: 1. CDR3 coding DNA: TGTGCCAGCAGTTACAGGGGCAGCAATCAGCCCCAGCATTTT. The encoded protein is CASSYRGSNQPQHF.

The rearrangement joins TRBV11-1 to TRBJ1-1; D perhaps matches TRBD1 (5 bases). Germline V lookup: CDR1 SGHAT, CDR2 FQDESV (reference sequence). Trimming removed 2 bases from V and 1 base from J, with 8 bases in between. The CDR3 is made up of 14 amino acids. This chain's CDR3 is CASSLLGANTEAFF. CDR3 sequence (DNA): TGTGCCAGCAGCTTACTAGGGGCGAACACTGAAGCTTTCTTT.

This clonotype was observed a few times. The gene calls are TRBV10-3 and TRBJ1-5; 8 bases agree with TRBD1. The CDR3 is made up of 15 amino acids. Germline lookup yields CDR1 ENHRY and CDR2 SYGVKD. The V and J ends lost 2 bases and 1 base, in that order; junction bases with no gene match: 1. This CDR3 reads CAISERQGSNQPQHF. CDR3 DNA: TGTGCCATCAGTGAGCGACAGGGGAGCAATCAGCCCCAGCATTTT.

This clonotype showed up just a few times. This chain connects TRBV5-4 to TRBJ1-6; 12 bases line up with TRBD1. The CDR3 runs to 14 residues. Germline values: CDR1 SGHNT, CDR2 YYREEE (reference sequence). With 2 bases clipped from V and 10 bases from J, the junction kept 1 base outside the gene matches. In nucleotides, the CDR3 is TGTGCCAGCAGCTTCGGGACAGGGGGCTCACCCCTCCACTTT. Protein: CASSFGTGGSPLHF.

This clonotype has a handful of counts. V is TRBV3-1 and J is TRBJ2-1; 8 nucleotides agree with TRBD2. This CDR3 comprises 17 residues. The ends lost 1 base at V and 6 bases at J; junction bases unmatched: 11. Germline loops: CDR1 LGHDT, CDR2 YNNKEL (reference sequence). CDR3: CASSQAPGSGASNEQFF. The CDR3 DNA follows: TGTGCCAGCAGCCAAGCCCCTGGTAGCGGGGCATCCAATGAGCAGTTCTTC.

The chain uses TRBV7-6 and TRBJ2-1; the D gene is possibly TRBD2 (7 bases). From germline, CDR1 is SGHVS and CDR2 FNYEAQ. Trimming removed 3 bases from V and 0 bases from J, with 9 bases in between. The CDR3 length is 15 residues. The DNA of the CDR3 is TGTGCCAGCAGCTTCGCGGGGGCCTCCTACAATGAGCAGTTCTTC. It is translated as CASSFAGASYNEQFF.

There are a few counts of this clonotype. The chain has TRBV12-3 or TRBV12-4 and TRBJ1-3, with no clear D. The CDR3 consists of 13 residues. Trimming stripped 7 bases from V and 8 bases from J, with 15 bases between. The CDR3 region is CASTSSFLDTIYF. DNA of the CDR3: TGTGCCAGCACGTCCAGTTTCCTGGACACCATATATTTT.

The chain combines TRBV6-2 or TRBV6-3 with TRBJ2-7, with D unresolved. CDR1 and CDR2 from the germline V gene are MNHEY and SVGEGT. V was cut by 0 bases and J by 1 base, with 7 bases left in between. This CDR3 comprises 14 residues. The CDR3 region is CASSYSAPSYEQYV. CDR3 DNA sequence: TGTGCCAGCAGTTACTCGGCACCTTCCTACGAGCAGTACGTC.

This clonotype was observed a few times. The V gene is TRBV10-3, the J gene TRBJ2-7; 10 nucleotides match TRBD1. The ends lost 5 bases at V and 0 bases at J; junction bases unmatched: 7. The CDR3 consists of 16 residues. Germline V gene lookup returns CDR1 ENHRY and CDR2 SYGVKD. The DNA for the CDR3 is TGTGCCATCAGTTATACCGGGACAGGGGACTCCTACGAGCAGTACTTC. Its protein is CAISYTGTGDSYEQYF.

This clonotype was counted between two and nine times. The gene calls are TRBV6-5 and TRBJ1-1; no firm D call. Germline-derived CDR1 and CDR2 are MNHEY and SVGAGI. CDR3 length: 12 amino acids. Trimming shortened V by 8 bases and J by 6 bases, and 13 bases separated the two germline ends. The CDR3 coding sequence is TGTGCCAGCGGGGTTGGTGGGGCTGAAGCTTTCTTT. Amino acids: CASGVGGAEAFF.